The source of this T cell receptor beta chain is a study of identical twins. Whole-study findings and limits: Memory repertoires showed no such pattern, whereas abundant cord blood beta clonotypes carried fewer insertions.

This CDR3 contains 13 residues. V lost 7 bases and J lost 2, with 12 bases in between. CDR1 is MNHEY, CDR2 SVGAGI, per germline. MiXCR was run by TCRdb on the 5' RACE reads, yielding one entry per CDR3 protein. The data contain 1.5 million to 2 million distinct CDR3 sequences, under 35% of them singletons. On this clonotype itself: Its specificity is not known. Just one base apart from a much larger clone, this may be a read error.

This chain uses TRBV6-5 with TRBJ2-7; D gene unclear. The sequence came from a newborn girl in good health. Sequencing was carried out using cord blood. Written as DNA, the CDR3 is TGTGCCAGCAAACCTCCCGAGGCCTACGAGCAGTACTTC. This encodes CASKPPEAYEQYF.